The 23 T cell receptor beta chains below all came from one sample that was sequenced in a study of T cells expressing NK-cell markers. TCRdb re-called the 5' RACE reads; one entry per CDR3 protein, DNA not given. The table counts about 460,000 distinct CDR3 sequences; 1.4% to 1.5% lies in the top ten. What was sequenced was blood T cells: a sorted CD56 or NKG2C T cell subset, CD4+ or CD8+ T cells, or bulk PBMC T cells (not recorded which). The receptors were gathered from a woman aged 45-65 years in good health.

The CDR3 sequence is CASSLGGIPTLTGELFF. The chain has TRBV5-1 and TRBJ2-2. The CDR3 extends over 17 amino acids. The germline gives CDR1 SGHRS, CDR2 YFSETQ. The whole variable domain, remainder taken from reference TRBV5-1 and TRBJ2-2, is KAGVTQTPRYLIKTRGQQVTLSCSPISGHRSVSWYQQTPGQGLQFLFEYFSETQRNKGNFPGRFSGRQFSNSRSEMNVSTLELGDSALYLCASSLGGIPTLTGELFFGEGSRLTVL.

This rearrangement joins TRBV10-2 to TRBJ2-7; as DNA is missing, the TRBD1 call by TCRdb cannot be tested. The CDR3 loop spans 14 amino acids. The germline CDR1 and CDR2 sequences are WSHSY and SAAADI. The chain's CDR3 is CASSSPGRGYEQYF.

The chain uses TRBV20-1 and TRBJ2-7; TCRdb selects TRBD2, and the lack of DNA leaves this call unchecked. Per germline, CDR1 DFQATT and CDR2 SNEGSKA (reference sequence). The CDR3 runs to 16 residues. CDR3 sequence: CSATALAGPSSYEQYF.

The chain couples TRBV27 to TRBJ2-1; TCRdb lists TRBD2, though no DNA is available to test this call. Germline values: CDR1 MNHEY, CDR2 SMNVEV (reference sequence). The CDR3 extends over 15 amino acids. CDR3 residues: CASRGRLGPYNEQFF.

The CDR3 is CASSQWREADTQYF. The J gene is TRBJ2-3, the V gene TRBV4-1; TCRdb designates TRBD2, a call that cannot be tested without DNA. The CDR3 extends over 14 amino acids. Germline V gene lookup returns CDR1 MGHRA and CDR2 YSYEKL.

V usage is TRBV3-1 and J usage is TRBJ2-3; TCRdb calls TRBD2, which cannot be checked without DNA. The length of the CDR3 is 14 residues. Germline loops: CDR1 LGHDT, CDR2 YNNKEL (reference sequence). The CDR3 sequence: CASTLGLSTDTQYF.

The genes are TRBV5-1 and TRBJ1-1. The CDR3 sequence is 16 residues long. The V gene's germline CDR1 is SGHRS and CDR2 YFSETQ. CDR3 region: CASSFGPDVGNTEAFF.

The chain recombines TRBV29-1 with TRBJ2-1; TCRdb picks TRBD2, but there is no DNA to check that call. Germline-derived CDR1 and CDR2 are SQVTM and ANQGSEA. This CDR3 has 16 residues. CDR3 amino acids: CSVAPRLASSYNEQFF.

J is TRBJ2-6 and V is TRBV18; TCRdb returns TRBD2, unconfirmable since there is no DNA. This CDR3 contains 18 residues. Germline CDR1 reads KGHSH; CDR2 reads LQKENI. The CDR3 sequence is CASSPRRDDTSGANVLTF.

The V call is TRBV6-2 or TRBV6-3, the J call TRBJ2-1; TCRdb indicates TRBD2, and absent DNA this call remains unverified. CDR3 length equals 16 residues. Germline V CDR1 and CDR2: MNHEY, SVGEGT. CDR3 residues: CASSYRLAGGANEQFF.

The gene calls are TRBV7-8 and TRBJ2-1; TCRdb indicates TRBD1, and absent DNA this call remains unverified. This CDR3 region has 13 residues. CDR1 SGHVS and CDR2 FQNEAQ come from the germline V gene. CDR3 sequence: CASSFGDRNEQFF.

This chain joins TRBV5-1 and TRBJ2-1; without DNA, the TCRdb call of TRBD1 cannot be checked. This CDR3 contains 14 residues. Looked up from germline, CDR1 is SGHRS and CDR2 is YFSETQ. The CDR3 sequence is CASSLGGRNNEQFF.

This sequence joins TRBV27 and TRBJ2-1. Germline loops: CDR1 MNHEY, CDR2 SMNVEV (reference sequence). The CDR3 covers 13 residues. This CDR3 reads CASSLGWGSEQFF.

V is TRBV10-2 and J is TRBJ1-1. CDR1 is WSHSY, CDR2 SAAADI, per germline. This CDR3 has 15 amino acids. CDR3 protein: CASRKIEGVNTEAFF.

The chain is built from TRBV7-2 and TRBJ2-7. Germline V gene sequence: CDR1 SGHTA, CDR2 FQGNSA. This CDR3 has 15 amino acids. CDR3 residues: CASSLEWSSSYEQYF.

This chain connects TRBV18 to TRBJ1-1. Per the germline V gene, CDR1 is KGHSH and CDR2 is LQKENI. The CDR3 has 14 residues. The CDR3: CASSPISLSAEAFF.

The CDR3 sequence is CASSVGPDRVYEQYF. V is TRBV9 and J is TRBJ2-7; the D gene TCRdb calls, TRBD1, cannot be checked with no DNA. CDR1 is SGDLS and CDR2 is YYNGEE in the germline V gene. This CDR3 is built from 15 residues. The variable domain in full, with the rest retrieved from reference TRBV9 and TRBJ2-7, is DSGVTQTPKHLITATGQRVTLRCSPRSGDLSVYWYQQSLDQGLQFLIQYYNGEERAKGNILERFSAQQFPDLHSELNLSSLELGDSALYFCASSVGPDRVYEQYFGPGTRLTVT.

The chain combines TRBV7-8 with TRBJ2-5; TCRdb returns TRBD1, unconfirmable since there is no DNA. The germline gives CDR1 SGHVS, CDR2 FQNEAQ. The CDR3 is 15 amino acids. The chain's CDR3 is CASSYTVTGGETQYF.

The CDR3 sequence is CASSMTANTGEQYF. The chain combines TRBV19 with TRBJ2-7. Germline assignment: CDR1 LNHDA and CDR2 SQIVND (reference sequence). The CDR3 spans 14 residues.

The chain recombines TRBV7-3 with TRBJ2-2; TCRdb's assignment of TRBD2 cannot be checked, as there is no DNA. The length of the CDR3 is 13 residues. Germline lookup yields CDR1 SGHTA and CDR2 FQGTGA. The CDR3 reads CASSPRRAGELFF.

The CDR3 region is CSARPWAGLNQPQHF. The V call is TRBV20-1, the J call TRBJ1-5. Germline CDR1 DFQATT, CDR2 SNEGSKA (reference sequence). CDR3 length: 15 amino acids.

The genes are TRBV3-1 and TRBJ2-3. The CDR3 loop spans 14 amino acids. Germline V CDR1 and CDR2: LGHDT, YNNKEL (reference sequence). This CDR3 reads CASNGPYLTDTQYF.

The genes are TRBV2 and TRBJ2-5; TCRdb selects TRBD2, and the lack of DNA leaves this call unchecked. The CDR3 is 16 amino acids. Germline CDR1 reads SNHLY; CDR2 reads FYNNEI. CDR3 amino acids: CASSPTAASGIETQYF.